This record covers a single T cell receptor (beta chain). Its antigen remains unknown. One entry per CDR3 protein results from TCRdb running MiXCR on the 5' RACE reads. The data contain 65,000 to 85,000 distinct CDR3 sequences, about 3% of them seen just once; the ten biggest clones take up roughly 5%. This specimen comes from a study of neurological immune-mediated disorders. Study results and limitations: The phylogenetic placement of 18 of 34 multiple sclerosis patients' repertoires in one related-CDR3 cluster constitutes a possible signature.

V lost 5 bases and J 7 bases, leaving 18 bases between the germline ends. The CDR3 spans 15 residues. CDR1 and CDR2 (germline): SGHTA, FQGTGA. The TCR was taken from a woman between 45 and 60 years old with multiple sclerosis. The sequenced sample was PBMCs. The chain is built from TRBV7-3 and TRBJ2-1, with D perhaps TRBD1 or TRBD2 (5 bases each). CDR3 DNA sequence: TGTGCCAGCAGCCCTCCCGGGACCCACGGGAATGAGCAGTTCTTC. It is translated as CASSPPGTHGNEQFF.